These 9 T cell receptor beta chains were all obtained from the same sample, sequenced in a study of blood T cell repertoires in COVID-19. The assay was immunoSEQ multiplex PCR, and TCRdb's table has in-frame clones only and misses some. The sample holds about 180,000 clones; 70% to 90% are singletons and the top ten take approximately 2%. Sequenced sample: peripheral blood. The receptors here all came from a man aged 18 to 29 who had recovered from COVID-19.

This chain uses TRBV7-3 with TRBJ1-1; 9 bases align to TRBD1. Germline lookup yields CDR1 SGHTA and CDR2 FQGTGA. Trimming removed 5 bases from V and 0 bases from J; junction bases left unmatched: 7. This CDR3 is built from 16 residues. Here the CDR3 reads CASSPTGGRVNTEAFF. The CDR3, as DNA: TGTGCCAGCAGCCCTACAGGGGGCCGGGTGAACACTGAAGCTTTCTTT. The variable domain in full, with the rest retrieved from reference TRBV7-3 and TRBJ1-1, is GAGVSQTPSNKVTEKGKYVELRCDPISGHTALYWYRQSLGQGPEFLIYFQGTGAADDSGLPNDRFFAVRPEGSVSTLKIQRTERGDSAVYLCASSPTGGRVNTEAFFGQGTRLTVV.

This chain links TRBV29-1 with TRBJ2-5; D gene ambiguous. Between the trimmed V and J ends, which lost 6 bases and 1 base, there was a span of 6 bases. This CDR3 has 11 residues. CDR1 and CDR2 from the germline V gene are SQVTM and ANQGSEA. CDR3: CSVWPQETQYF. In nucleotides, the CDR3 is TGCAGCGTATGGCCCCAAGAGACCCAGTACTTC.

This CDR3 reads CASSFLTGTVGTDTQYF. Here the CDR3 DNA reads TGCGCCAGCAGCTTCCTTACAGGGACGGTGGGCACAGATACGCAGTATTTT. This chain joins TRBV5-1 and TRBJ2-3; D may be TRBD1 (6 bases). The CDR3 runs to 17 residues. Trimming stripped 2 bases from V and 1 base from J, with 17 bases between. CDR1 is SGHRS and CDR2 is YFSETQ in the germline V gene. The full variable domain, completed using reference TRBV5-1 and TRBJ2-3, is KAGVTQTPRYLIKTRGQQVTLSCSPISGHRSVSWYQQTPGQGLQFLFEYFSETQRNKGNFPGRFSGRQFSNSRSEMNVSTLELGDSALYLCASSFLTGTVGTDTQYFGPGTRLTVL.

The CDR3 spells CASSRRGNEQFF. CDR3 DNA sequence: TGTGCCAGCAGTCGAAGGGGCAATGAGCAGTTCTTC. The chain has TRBV6-5 and TRBJ2-1, with a possible D match to TRBD1 (5 bases). The V and J ends lost 5 bases and 6 bases respectively, with 8 bases between them. The germline V gene has CDR1 MNHEY and CDR2 SVGAGI. The CDR3 consists of 12 residues.

This rearrangement joins TRBV7-3 to TRBJ2-1; TRBD2 might be the D (6 bases). Trimming removed 3 bases at V and 7 bases at J, with 16 bases between. The germline V gene has CDR1 SGHTA and CDR2 FQGTGA. The CDR3 spans 15 residues. CDR3 sequence: CASSLGRLAINEQFF. The CDR3, as DNA: TGTGCCAGCAGCTTGGGGAGGCTAGCGATAAATGAGCAGTTCTTC.

This clone is a singleton in its sample. This rearrangement joins TRBV9 to TRBJ2-1, with a possible D match to TRBD1 (5 bases). V was shortened by 0 bases and J by 0 bases, with 10 bases between the two germline ends. The CDR3 length is 16 residues. Germline loops: CDR1 SGDLS, CDR2 YYNGEE. The CDR3, as DNA: TGTGCCAGCAGCGTAGCGCAGGGTCGCTCCTACAATGAGCAGTTCTTC. Its translation: CASSVAQGRSYNEQFF.

The V gene is TRBV10-3, the J gene TRBJ1-3; D is undetermined. Germline assignment: CDR1 ENHRY and CDR2 SYGVKD. V lost 3 bases to trimming and J lost 0 bases, with 12 bases between them. CDR3 length: 16 residues. CDR3 loop: CAISDLRVGSGNTIYF. The CDR3 nucleotides read TGTGCCATCAGTGATTTGAGGGTCGGCTCTGGAAACACCATATATTTT.

The rearrangement uses TRBV6-2 or TRBV6-3 and TRBJ2-3; the match to TRBD2 covers 9 bases. In germline, CDR1 is MNHEY, CDR2 SVGEGT. The CDR3 extends over 14 amino acids. Trimming cost V 5 bases and J 2 bases; bases outside gene matches: 2. The CDR3, as DNA: TGTGCCAGCAGTCGGGGACTAGCCACAGATACGCAGTATTTT. Its translation: CASSRGLATDTQYF.

V and J are TRBV4-1 and TRBJ1-6; maybe TRBD1 (6 bases). The CDR3 is 15 residues long. Deletions cut 5 bases from V and 8 bases from J, with 16 bases between. CDR1 and CDR2 (germline): MGHRA, YSYEKL. The DNA for the CDR3 is TGCGCCAGCAGCTTAGGCCAGGGGAGGGATTCACCCCTCCACTTT. It specifies CASSLGQGRDSPLHF.